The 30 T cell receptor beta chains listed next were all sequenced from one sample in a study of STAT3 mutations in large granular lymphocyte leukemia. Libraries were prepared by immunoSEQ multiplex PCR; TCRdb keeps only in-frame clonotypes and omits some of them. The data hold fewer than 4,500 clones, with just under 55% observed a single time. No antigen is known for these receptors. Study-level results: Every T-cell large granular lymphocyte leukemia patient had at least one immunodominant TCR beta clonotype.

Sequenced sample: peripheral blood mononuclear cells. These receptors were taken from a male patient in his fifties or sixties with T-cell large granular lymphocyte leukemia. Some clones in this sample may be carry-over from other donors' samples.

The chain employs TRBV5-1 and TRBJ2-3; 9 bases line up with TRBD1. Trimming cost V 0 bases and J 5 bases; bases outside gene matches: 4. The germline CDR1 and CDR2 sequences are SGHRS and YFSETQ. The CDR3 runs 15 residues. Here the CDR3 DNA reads TGCGCCAGCAGCTTGGGTACAGGGGGCGAAGATACGCAGTATTTT. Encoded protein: CASSLGTGGEDTQYF. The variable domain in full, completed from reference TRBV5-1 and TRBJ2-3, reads KAGVTQTPRYLIKTRGQQVTLSCSPISGHRSVSWYQQTPGQGLQFLFEYFSETQRNKGNFPGRFSGRQFSNSRSEMNVSTLELGDSALYLCASSLGTGGEDTQYFGPGTRLTVL.

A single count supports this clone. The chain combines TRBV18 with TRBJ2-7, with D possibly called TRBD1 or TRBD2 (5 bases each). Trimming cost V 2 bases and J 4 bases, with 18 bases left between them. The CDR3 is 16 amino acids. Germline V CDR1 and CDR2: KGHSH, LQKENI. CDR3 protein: CASSPLGTATIYEQYF. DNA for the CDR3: TGTGCCAGCTCACCATTGGGGACCGCCACAATTTACGAGCAGTACTTC.

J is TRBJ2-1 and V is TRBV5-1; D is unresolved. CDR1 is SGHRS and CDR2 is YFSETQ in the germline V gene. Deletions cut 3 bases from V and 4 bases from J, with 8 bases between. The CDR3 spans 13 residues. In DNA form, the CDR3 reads TGCGCCAGCAGCTCGAACGGGTACAATGAGCAGTTCTTC. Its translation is CASSSNGYNEQFF.

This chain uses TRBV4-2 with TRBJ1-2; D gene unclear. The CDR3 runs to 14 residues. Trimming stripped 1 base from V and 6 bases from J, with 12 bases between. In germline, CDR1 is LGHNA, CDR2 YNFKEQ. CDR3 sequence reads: CASSQGNSGHGYTF. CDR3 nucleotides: TGTGCCAGCAGCCAAGGGAACAGCGGCCATGGCTACACCTTC.

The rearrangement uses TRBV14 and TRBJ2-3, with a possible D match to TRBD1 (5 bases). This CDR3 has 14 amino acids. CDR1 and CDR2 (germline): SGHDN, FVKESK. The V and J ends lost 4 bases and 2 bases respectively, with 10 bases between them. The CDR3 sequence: CASSRGRYTDTQYF. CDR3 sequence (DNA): TGTGCCAGCAGCCGGGGCAGATACACAGATACGCAGTATTTT.

The CDR3, as DNA: TGTGCCTGGACAAACCCGCGGACAGGGCGCAACTATGGCTACACCTTC. It yields the protein CAWTNPRTGRNYGYTF. The chain uses TRBV30 and TRBJ1-2; 8 bases are a match to TRBD1. The V gene end was trimmed by 4 bases and the J gene end by 2 bases; junction bases not matched to a gene: 12. CDR3 size: 16 residues. The germline CDR1 and CDR2 sequences are GTSNPN and SVGIG (reference sequence).

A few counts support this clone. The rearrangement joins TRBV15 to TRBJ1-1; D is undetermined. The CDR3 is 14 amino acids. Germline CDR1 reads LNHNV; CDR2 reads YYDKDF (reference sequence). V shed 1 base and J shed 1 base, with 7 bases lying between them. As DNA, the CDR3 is TGTGCCACCAGCAGAGGACGGTGGAACACTGAAGCTTTCTTT. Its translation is CATSRGRWNTEAFF.

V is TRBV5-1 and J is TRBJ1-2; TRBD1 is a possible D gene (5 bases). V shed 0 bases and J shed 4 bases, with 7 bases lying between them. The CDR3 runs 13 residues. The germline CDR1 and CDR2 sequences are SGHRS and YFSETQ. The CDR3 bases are TGCGCCAGCAGCTTGGACGACAGCTATGGCTACACCTTC. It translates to CASSLDDSYGYTF.

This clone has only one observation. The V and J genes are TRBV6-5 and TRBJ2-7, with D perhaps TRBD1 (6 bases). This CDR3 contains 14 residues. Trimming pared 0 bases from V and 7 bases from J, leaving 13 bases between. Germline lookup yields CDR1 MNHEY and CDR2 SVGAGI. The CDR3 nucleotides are TGTGCCAGCAGTTACTCGAAGGGGGTGGGGGAGCAGTACTTC. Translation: CASSYSKGVGEQYF.

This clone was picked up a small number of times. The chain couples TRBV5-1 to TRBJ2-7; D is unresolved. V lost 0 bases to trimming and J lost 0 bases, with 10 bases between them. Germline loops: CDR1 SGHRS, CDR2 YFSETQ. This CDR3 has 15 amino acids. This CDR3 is CASSLVGKGSYEQYF. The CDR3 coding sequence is TGCGCCAGCAGCTTGGTAGGCAAGGGCTCCTACGAGCAGTACTTC.

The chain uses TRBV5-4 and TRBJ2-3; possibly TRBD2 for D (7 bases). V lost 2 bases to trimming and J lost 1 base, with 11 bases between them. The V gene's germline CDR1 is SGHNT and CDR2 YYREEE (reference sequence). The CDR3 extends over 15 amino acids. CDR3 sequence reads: CASSLSGGGTDTQYF. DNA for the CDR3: TGTGCCAGCAGCTTATCGGGGGGCGGCACAGATACGCAGTATTTT.

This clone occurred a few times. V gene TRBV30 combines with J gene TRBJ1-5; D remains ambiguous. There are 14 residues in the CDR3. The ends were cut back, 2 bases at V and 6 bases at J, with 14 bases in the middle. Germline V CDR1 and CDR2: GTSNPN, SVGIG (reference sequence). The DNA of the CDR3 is TGTGCCTGGAGTAGAGGGCAGGTTACTCAGCCCCAGCATTTT. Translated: CAWSRGQVTQPQHF.

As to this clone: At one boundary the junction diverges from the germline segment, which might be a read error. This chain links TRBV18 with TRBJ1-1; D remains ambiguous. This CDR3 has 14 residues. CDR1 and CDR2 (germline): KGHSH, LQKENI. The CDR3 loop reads CASSPQLLNTEAFF. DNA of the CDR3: TGTGCCAGCTCCCCACAATTATTGAACACTGAAGCTTTCTTT.

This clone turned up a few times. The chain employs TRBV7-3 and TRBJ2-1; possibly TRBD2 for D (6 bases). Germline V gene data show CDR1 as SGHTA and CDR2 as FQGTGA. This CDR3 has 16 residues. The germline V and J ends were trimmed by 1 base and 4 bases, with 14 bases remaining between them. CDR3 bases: TGTGCCAGCAGCTTAATGGGGACTGATGGATACAATGAGCAGTTCTTC. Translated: CASSLMGTDGYNEQFF.

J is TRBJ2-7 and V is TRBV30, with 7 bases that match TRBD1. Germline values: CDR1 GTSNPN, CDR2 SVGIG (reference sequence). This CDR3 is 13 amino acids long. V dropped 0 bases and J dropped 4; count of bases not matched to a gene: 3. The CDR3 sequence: CAWSVRGLYEQYF. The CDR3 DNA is TGTGCCTGGAGTGTAAGGGGGCTATACGAGCAGTACTTC.

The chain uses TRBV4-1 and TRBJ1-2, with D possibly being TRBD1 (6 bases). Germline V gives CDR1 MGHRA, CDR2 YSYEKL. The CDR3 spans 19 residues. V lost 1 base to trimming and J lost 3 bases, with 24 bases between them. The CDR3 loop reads CASSQVPLIREGTHYGYTF. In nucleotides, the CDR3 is TGCGCCAGCAGCCAAGTTCCTCTCATCCGGGAAGGGACACACTATGGCTACACCTTC.

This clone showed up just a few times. The CDR3, as DNA: TGCGCCAGCAACCCAAGGACAGGGACGAACTATGGCTACACCTTC. This translates into CASNPRTGTNYGYTF. The J gene is TRBJ1-2, the V gene TRBV5-1, with 8 bases matching TRBD1. The V gene end was trimmed by 6 bases and the J gene end by 2 bases; junction bases not matched to a gene: 9. The length of the CDR3 is 15 residues. Germline CDR1 is SGHRS and CDR2 is YFSETQ.

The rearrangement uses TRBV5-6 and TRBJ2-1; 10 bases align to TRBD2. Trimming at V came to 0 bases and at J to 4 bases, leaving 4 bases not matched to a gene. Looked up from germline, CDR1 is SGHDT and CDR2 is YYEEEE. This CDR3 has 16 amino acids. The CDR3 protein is CASSLGSSGSYNEQFF. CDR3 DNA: TGTGCCAGCAGCTTGGGTTCTAGCGGGAGTTACAATGAGCAGTTCTTC. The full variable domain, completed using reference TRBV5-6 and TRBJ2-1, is DAGVTQSPTHLIKTRGQQVTLRCSPKSGHDTVSWYQQALGQGPQFIFQYYEEEERQRGNFPDRFSGHQFPNYSSELNVNALLLGDSALYLCASSLGSSGSYNEQFFGPGTRLTVL.

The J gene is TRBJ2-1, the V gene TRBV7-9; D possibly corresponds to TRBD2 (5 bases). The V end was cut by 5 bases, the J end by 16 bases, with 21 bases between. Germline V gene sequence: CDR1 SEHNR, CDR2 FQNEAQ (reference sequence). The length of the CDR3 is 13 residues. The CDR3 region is CASSRGLVSGYFF. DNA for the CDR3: TGTGCCAGCAGCCGGGGTTTAGTCAGTGGCTACTTCTTC. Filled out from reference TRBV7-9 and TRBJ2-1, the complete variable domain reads DTGVSQNPRHKITKRGQNVTFRCDPISEHNRLYWYRQTLGQGPEFLTYFQNEAQLEKSRLLSDRFSAERPKGSFSTLEIQRTEQGDSAMYLCASSRGLVSGYFFGPGTRLTVL.

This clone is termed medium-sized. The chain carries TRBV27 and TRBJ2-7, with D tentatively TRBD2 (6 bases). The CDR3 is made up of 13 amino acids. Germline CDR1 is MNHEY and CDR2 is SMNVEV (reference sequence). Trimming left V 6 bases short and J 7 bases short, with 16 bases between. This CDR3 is CASSPTSAGEQYF. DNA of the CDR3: TGTGCCAGCAGCCCGACTAGTGCGGGGGAGCAGTACTTC.

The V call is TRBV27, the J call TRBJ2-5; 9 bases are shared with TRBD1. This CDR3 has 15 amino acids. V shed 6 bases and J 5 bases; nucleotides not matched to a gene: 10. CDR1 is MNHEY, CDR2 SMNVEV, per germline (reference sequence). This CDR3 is CASSLVGQGRETQYF. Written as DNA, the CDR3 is TGTGCCAGCAGCCTCGTGGGACAGGGTAGGGAGACCCAGTACTTC.

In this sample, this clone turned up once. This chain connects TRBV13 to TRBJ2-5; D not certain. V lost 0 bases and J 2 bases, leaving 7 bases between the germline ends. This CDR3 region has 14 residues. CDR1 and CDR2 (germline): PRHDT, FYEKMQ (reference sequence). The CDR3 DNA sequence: TGTGCCAGCAGCTTAGGTGAAGGGCAAGAGACCCAGTACTTC. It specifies CASSLGEGQETQYF.

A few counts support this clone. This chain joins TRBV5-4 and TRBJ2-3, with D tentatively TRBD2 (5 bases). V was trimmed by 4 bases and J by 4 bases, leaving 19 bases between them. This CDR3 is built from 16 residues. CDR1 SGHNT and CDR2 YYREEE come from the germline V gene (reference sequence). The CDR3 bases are TGTGCCAGCAGCCCGGGGTACTCCGCGGATCCAGATACGCAGTATTTT. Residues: CASSPGYSADPDTQYF.

CDR3 in amino acids: CASSGLNWYEQYF. The CDR3 DNA reads TGTGCCAGCAGTGGCCTGAACTGGTACGAGCAGTACTTC. V and J are TRBV2 and TRBJ2-7; D gene uncertain. V was pared by 4 bases and J by 4 bases, with 11 bases between. The germline gives CDR1 SNHLY, CDR2 FYNNEI. The CDR3 runs to 13 residues. Combining the CDR3 with reference TRBV2 and TRBJ2-7 gives the whole variable domain EPEVTQTPSHQVTQMGQEVILRCVPISNHLYFYWYRQILGQKVEFLVSFYNNEISEKSEIFDDQFSVERPDGSNFTLKIRSTKLEDSAMYFCASSGLNWYEQYFGPGTRLTVT.

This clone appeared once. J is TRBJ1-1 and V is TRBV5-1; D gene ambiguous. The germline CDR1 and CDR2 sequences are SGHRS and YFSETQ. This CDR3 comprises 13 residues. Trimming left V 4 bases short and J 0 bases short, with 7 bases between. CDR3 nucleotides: TGCGCCAGCAGCCTAGAGCTGAACACTGAAGCTTTCTTT. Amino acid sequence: CASSLELNTEAFF.

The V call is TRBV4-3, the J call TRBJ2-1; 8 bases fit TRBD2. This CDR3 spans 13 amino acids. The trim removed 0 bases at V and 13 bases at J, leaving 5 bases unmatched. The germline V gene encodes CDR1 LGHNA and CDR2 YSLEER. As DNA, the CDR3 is TGCGCCAGCAGCCAAGAACACGGGAGGGACCAGTTCTTC. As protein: CASSQEHGRDQFF.

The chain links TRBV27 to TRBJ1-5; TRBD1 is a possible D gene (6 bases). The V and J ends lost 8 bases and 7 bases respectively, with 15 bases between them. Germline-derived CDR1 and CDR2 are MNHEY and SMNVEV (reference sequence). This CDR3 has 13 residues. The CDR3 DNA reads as TGTGCCAGCGGGGGGGCGGTGAGCCAGCCCCAGCATTTT. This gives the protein CASGGAVSQPQHF.

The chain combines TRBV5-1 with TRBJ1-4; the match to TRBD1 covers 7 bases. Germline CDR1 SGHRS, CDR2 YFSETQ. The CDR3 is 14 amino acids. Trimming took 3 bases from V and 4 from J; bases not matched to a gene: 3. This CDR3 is CASSSGQSNEKLFF. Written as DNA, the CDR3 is TGCGCCAGCAGCTCGGGACAGAGTAATGAAAAACTGTTTTTT.

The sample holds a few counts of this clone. The CDR3 loop is CASRRQGHYGYTF. CDR3 bases: TGTGCCAGCAGGCGACAGGGGCACTATGGCTACACCTTC. The chain recombines TRBV7-2 with TRBJ1-2, with 8 nucleotides matching TRBD1. The CDR3 extends over 13 amino acids. V trimming: 6 bases; J trimming: 3 bases; junction bases outside the gene matches: 3. The germline gives CDR1 SGHTA, CDR2 FQGNSA. Filled out from reference TRBV7-2 and TRBJ1-2, the complete variable domain reads GAGVSQSPSNKVTEKGKDVELRCDPISGHTALYWYRQSLGQGLEFLIYFQGNSAPDKSGLPSDRFSAERTGGSVSTLTIQRTQQEDSAVYLCASRRQGHYGYTFGSGTRLTVV.

The CDR3 protein is CASSPLGGGNEQFF. The CDR3 bases are TGTGCCAGCTCCCCATTAGGGGGCGGCAATGAGCAGTTCTTC. The chain is built from TRBV18 and TRBJ2-1, with 7 bases lining up with TRBD1. With 6 bases clipped from V and 6 bases from J, the junction kept 8 bases outside the gene matches. Germline lookup yields CDR1 KGHSH and CDR2 LQKENI. The CDR3 has 14 amino acids.